The following is a T cell receptor beta chain sequence with its context. Its antigen remains unidentified. The data were taken from a study of cytomegalovirus exposure and HLA in healthy donors. Study-wide results and limits: Later analysis associated a missense DCLRE1C variant with TCR beta V- and J-gene trimming. Per a prior analysis, the majority of TCR beta V segments were productive roughly 87% or roughly 30% of the time.

Both 60 Vbeta primers and 13 Jbeta primers went into the PCR. Libraries were prepared by immunoSEQ multiplex PCR; TCRdb keeps only in-frame clonotypes and omits some of them. Among approximately 100,000 clones listed, around 79% were seen once. Though probably carrying unrecorded immune exposures, donors were nominally healthy at sampling. Sequencing input: PBMCs. The receptor was isolated from a man aged 55 to 70 in good health and CMV-seronegative.

In DNA, the CDR3 is TGTGCCAGCAGCGTAGGGCCGAACACTGAAGCTTTCTTT. It translates to CASSVGPNTEAFF. The V gene is TRBV7-2, the J gene TRBJ1-1; D not resolved. Trimming stripped 5 bases from V and 1 base from J, with 8 bases between. This CDR3 contains 13 residues. Germline lookup yields CDR1 SGHTA and CDR2 FQGNSA.